This TCR beta chain came from a study of T cell responses to AZD1222 COVID-19 vaccine. J lost 0 bases, V lost 5 bases, and 4 bases had no gene match. Germline lookup yields CDR1 SGHRS and CDR2 YFSETQ. The CDR3 contains 14 residues. Sequencing was performed with immunoSEQ multiplex PCR; in TCRdb, only in-frame clones are kept and a portion is missing. The sample yields 110,000 to 150,000 clones, just over 90% seen once. The sample here was peripheral blood, taken on day 0 of AZD1222 vaccination. The sequence came from an adult in good health. The chain links TRBV5-1 to TRBJ1-1; TRBD1 aligns across 7 bases. The CDR3 loop reads CASSPGGLNTEAFF. The CDR3 DNA is TGCGCCAGCAGTCCAGGGGGATTGAACACTGAAGCTTTCTTT.